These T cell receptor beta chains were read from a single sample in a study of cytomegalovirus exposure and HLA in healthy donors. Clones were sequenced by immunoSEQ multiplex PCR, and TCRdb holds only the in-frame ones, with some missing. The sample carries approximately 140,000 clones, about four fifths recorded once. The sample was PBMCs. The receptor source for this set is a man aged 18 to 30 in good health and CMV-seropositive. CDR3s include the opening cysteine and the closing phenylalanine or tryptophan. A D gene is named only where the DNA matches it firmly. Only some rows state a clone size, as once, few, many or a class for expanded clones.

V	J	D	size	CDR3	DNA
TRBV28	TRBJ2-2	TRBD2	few	CASSVAGGPHGELFF	TGTGCCAGCAGTGTAGCGGGAGGGCCGCACGGGGAGCTGTTTTTT
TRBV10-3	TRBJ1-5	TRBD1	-	CAISNRDRDNQPQHF	TGTGCCATCAGTAACCGGGACAGGGACAATCAGCCCCAGCATTTT
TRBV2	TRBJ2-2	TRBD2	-	CASSPGLANTGELFF	TGTGCCAGCAGCCCGGGACTAGCGAACACCGGGGAGCTGTTTTTT
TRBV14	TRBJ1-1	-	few	CASSQITGFDTEAFF	TGTGCCAGCAGCCAAATTACAGGGTTCGACACTGAAGCTTTCTTT
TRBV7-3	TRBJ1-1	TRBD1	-	CASSLGLGRGITEAFF	TGTGCCAGCAGTTTAGGGTTGGGCAGGGGGATAACTGAAGCTTTCTTT
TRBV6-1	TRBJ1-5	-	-	CASSESSGGSQPQHF	TGTGCCAGCAGTGAAAGTTCGGGGGGAAGTCAGCCCCAGCATTTT
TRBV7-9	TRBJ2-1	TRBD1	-	CASSLASGGLNEQFF	TGTGCCAGCAGCTTAGCGTCAGGGGGCCTCAATGAGCAGTTCTTC
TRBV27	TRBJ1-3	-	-	CASTSGWQHSGNTIYF	TGTGCCAGCACCTCAGGCTGGCAGCACTCTGGAAACACCATATATTTT
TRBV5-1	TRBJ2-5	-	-	CASTPWLGSEETQYF	TGCGCCAGCACCCCCTGGCTGGGCTCTGAAGAGACCCAGTACTTC
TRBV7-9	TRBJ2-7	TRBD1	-	CASSPQTGVSYEQYF	TGTGCCAGCAGCCCACAGACAGGGGTTTCCTACGAGCAGTACTTC
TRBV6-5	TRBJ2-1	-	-	CASSWTGVGQYNEQFF	TGTGCCAGCAGTTGGACCGGGGTCGGTCAATACAATGAGCAGTTCTTC
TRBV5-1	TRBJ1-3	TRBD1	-	CASSPGTAEPTIYF	TGCGCCAGCAGCCCCGGGACAGCCGAACCCACCATATATTTT
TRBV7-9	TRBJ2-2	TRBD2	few	CASSPRRTSDGELFF	TGTGCCAGCAGCCCCAGACGGACTAGCGACGGGGAGCTGTTTTTT
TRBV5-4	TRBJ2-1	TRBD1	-	CASSPTGGFYEQFF	TGTGCCAGCAGCCCGACAGGGGGTTTTTATGAGCAGTTCTTC
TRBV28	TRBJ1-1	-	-	CASSLAWANTEAFF	TGTGCCAGCAGTTTAGCCTGGGCGAACACTGAAGCTTTCTTT
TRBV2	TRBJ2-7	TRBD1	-	CASSRQGSSYEQYF	TGTGCCAGCAGCCGACAGGGGAGCTCCTACGAGCAGTACTTC
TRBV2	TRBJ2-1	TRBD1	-	CASSTDRGNNEQFF	TGTGCCAGCAGTACGGACAGGGGGAATAATGAGCAGTTCTTC
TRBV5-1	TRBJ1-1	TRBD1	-	CACSGTGGADTEAFF	TGCGCCTGTTCCGGGACAGGGGGCGCGGACACTGAAGCTTTCTTT
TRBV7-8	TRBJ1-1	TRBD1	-	CASSAPDREAFF	TGTGCCAGCAGCGCCCCGGACAGGGAAGCTTTCTTT